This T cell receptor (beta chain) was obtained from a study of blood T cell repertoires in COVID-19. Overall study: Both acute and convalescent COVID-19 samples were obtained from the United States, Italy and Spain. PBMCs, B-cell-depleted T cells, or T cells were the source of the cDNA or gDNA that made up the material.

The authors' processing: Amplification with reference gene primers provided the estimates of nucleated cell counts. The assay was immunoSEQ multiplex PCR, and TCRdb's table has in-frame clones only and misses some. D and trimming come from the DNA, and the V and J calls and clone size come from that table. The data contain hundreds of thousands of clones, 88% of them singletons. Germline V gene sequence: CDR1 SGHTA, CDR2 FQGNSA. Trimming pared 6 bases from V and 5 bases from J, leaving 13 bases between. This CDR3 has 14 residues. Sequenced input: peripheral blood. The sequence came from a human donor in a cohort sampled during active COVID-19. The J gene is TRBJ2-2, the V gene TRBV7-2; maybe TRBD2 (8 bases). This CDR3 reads CASRTGTRTGELFF. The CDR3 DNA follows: TGTGCCAGCAGGACAGGGACTAGGACCGGGGAGCTGTTTTTT.